The present TCR beta chain was sequenced within a study of tumor and adjacent non-tumor tissue in lung cancer. This clonotype was seen ten or more times. This sample's RNA came from whole unsorted tissue. The library came from three nested PCR rounds adapted from ARM-PCR protocols. From the multiplex PCR reads, TCRdb called clonotypes with MiXCR, one entry per CDR3 protein. Of roughly 120,000 distinct CDR3 sequences listed, more than 60% are singletons. CDR3 size: 11 residues. The germline V gene has CDR1 DFQATT and CDR2 SNEGSKA (reference sequence). The V gene lost 3 bases and the J gene lost 1 base, with 3 bases spanning the gap.

The source of this sequence is a woman aged 60 to 75 with non-small cell lung cancer. Sequenced material: lung tumor tissue. The chain employs TRBV20-1 and TRBJ1-1; D uncertain. CDR3 region: CSARENTEAFF. In DNA form, the CDR3 reads TGCAGTGCTAGGGAGAACACTGAAGCTTTCTTT.